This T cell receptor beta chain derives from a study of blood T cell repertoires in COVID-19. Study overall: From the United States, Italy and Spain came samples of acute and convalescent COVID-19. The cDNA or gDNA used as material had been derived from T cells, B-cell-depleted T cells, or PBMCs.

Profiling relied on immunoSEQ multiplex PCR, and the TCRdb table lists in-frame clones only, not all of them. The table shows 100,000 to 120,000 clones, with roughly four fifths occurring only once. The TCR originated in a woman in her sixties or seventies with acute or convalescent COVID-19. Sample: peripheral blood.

CDR3 coding DNA: TGTGCCAGCAGCGTAGCCCCCCGGGGGGCCTACAATGAGCAGTTCTTC. Its protein is CASSVAPRGAYNEQFF. The V gene is TRBV9, the J gene TRBJ2-1; the match to TRBD2 covers 7 bases. CDR3 length: 16 amino acids. V trimming: 0 bases; J trimming: 2 bases; junction bases outside the gene matches: 5. Germline CDR1 reads SGDLS; CDR2 reads YYNGEE.